This T cell receptor beta chain was recorded in a study of cytomegalovirus exposure and HLA in healthy donors. Worth noting for this clone: The antigen is not known.

PCR involved 60 Vbeta and 13 Jbeta primers. The data were produced by immunoSEQ multiplex PCR, yet TCRdb's version contains in-frame clones alone and is incomplete. The data hold about 130,000 clones, with 65% to 90% observed a single time. Study results and caveats: It was reported in a later analysis that an Asian-associated ancestry cluster showed fewer N-insertions than the 666-donor mean. The study labeled 170 or so TCR beta chains cytomegalovirus-associated.

The trim removed 4 bases at V and 4 bases at J, leaving 1 base unmatched. CDR1 SGHNT and CDR2 YYREEE come from the germline V gene (reference sequence). The CDR3 spans 14 residues. At the time of sampling, donors were nominally healthy, though unrecorded immune exposures were likely. The V call is TRBV5-4, the J call TRBJ2-2, with TRBD1 matching 10 bases. The sample consisted of PBMCs. The TCR sequence derives from a girl under 10 years old in good health and CMV-seronegative. This CDR3 reads CASSRDRGTGELFF. The CDR3 DNA reads TGTGCCAGCAGCCGGGACAGGGGCACCGGGGAGCTGTTTTTT.